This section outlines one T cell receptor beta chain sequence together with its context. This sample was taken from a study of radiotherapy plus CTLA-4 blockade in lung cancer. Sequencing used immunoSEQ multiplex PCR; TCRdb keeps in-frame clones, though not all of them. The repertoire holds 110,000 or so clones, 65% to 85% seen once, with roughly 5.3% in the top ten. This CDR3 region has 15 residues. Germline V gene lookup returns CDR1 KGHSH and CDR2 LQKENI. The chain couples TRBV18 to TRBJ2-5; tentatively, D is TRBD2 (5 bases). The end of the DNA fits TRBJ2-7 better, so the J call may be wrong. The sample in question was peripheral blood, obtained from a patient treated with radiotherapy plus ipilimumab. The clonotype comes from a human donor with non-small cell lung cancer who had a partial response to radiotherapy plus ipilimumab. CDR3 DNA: TGTGCCAGCTCACCACCGGCAGGACGAGAGGGCGAGCAGTACTTC. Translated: CASSPPAGREGEQYF.